Below are 30 T cell receptor beta chains sequenced from a single sample in a study of T-cell memory formation after mild COVID-19. MiXCR was run by TCRdb on the 5' RACE reads, yielding one entry per CDR3 protein. The table includes approximately 500,000 distinct CDR3 sequences, approximately 23% detected once. The specimen sequenced was PBMCs or a T cell subset sorted from them (not recorded which). The receptors here all came from an adult woman who had mild COVID-19 (a few samples of this study predate the infection). Cell type and time point are not known.

This clonotype was detected a few times. The chain has TRBV5-6 and TRBJ2-7, with TRBD2 matching over 8 bases. The V gene end was trimmed by 3 bases and the J gene end by 2 bases; junction bases not matched to a gene: 4. The germline V gene encodes CDR1 SGHDT and CDR2 YYEEEE. This CDR3 is built from 14 residues. The CDR3: CASSSGTRAYEQYF. The CDR3, as DNA: TGTGCCAGCAGCTCCGGGACTAGGGCCTACGAGCAGTACTTC. The whole variable domain, filled in from reference TRBV5-6 and TRBJ2-7, reads DAGVTQSPTHLIKTRGQQVTLRCSPKSGHDTVSWYQQALGQGPQFIFQYYEEEERQRGNFPDRFSGHQFPNYSSELNVNALLLGDSALYLCASSSGTRAYEQYFGPGTRLTVT.

This clonotype was seen at least ten times. The rearrangement joins TRBV24-1 to TRBJ2-2; D is perhaps TRBD1 (6 bases). The CDR3 extends over 15 amino acids. The V end was cut by 2 bases, the J end by 0 bases, with 6 bases between. Per the germline V gene, CDR1 is KGHDR and CDR2 is SFDVKD. DNA of the CDR3: TGTGCCACCAGTGATTGGACAGCGAACACCGGGGAGCTGTTTTTT. Translated: CATSDWTANTGELFF.

This clonotype has only a few counts. This chain connects TRBV25-1 to TRBJ2-5; the D gene could be TRBD1 or TRBD2 (5 bases each). CDR1 and CDR2 from the germline V gene are MGHDK and SYGVNS. V lost 1 base, J lost 4 bases, and 13 bases lay in between. There are 15 residues in the CDR3. The CDR3 DNA is TGTGCCAGCAGTGAATCCCTAGGTGGGGGAGAGACCCAGTACTTC. This gives the protein CASSESLGGGETQYF.

The V gene is TRBV5-1, the J gene TRBJ1-2; D possibly corresponds to TRBD1 (5 bases). The CDR3 is 17 residues long. The germline V gene has CDR1 SGHRS and CDR2 YFSETQ. V shed 2 bases and J shed 3 bases, with 20 bases lying between them. CDR3 nucleotides: TGCGCCAGCAGCTTTTTTGGGACCCAGGACGTGGACTATGGCTACACCTTC. Protein product: CASSFFGTQDVDYGYTF. Looking up the rest from reference TRBV5-1 and TRBJ1-2 gives the full variable domain: KAGVTQTPRYLIKTRGQQVTLSCSPISGHRSVSWYQQTPGQGLQFLFEYFSETQRNKGNFPGRFSGRQFSNSRSEMNVSTLELGDSALYLCASSFFGTQDVDYGYTFGSGTRLTVV.

The rearrangement uses TRBV12-3 or TRBV12-4 and TRBJ2-2; 9 bases are a match to TRBD2. The V segment lost 6 bases and the J segment 5 bases; nucleotides outside the gene matches: 16. The CDR3 totals 18 residues. The CDR3 DNA sequence: TGTGCCAGCAGCCGGACAGTAGCGGGGGCCACGGGAACCGGGGAGCTGTTTTTT. This gives the protein CASSRTVAGATGTGELFF.

J is TRBJ1-1 and V is TRBV12-5, with D tentatively TRBD1 (6 bases). V was cut by 4 bases and J by 4 bases, with 16 bases left in between. This CDR3 has 15 amino acids. Germline V gene lookup returns CDR1 LGHNT and CDR2 FRNRAP. The CDR3 DNA is TGTGCTAGTGGTTGGTCCTGGGGACAACTCACTGAAGCTTTCTTT. Encoded protein: CASGWSWGQLTEAFF. Together with reference TRBV12-5 and TRBJ1-1, the CDR3 gives the full variable domain: DARVTQTPRHKVTEMGQEVTMRCQPILGHNTVFWYRQTMMQGLELLAYFRNRAPLDDSGMPKDRFSAEMPDATLATLKIQPSEPRDSAVYFCASGWSWGQLTEAFFGQGTRLTVV.

This clonotype was counted only a few times. V usage is TRBV7-4 and J usage is TRBJ1-2, with 10 nucleotides matching TRBD1. Germline trimming cut 3 bases from V and 5 bases from J; bases unmatched to any gene: 15. The CDR3 is 18 residues long. CDR1 and CDR2 from the germline V gene are SGHVT and SQSDAQ. CDR3: CASSFLGDRGPEKYGYTF. CDR3 DNA: TGTGCCAGCAGCTTCTTGGGCGACAGGGGGCCAGAGAAATATGGCTACACCTTC.

Only a few counts were recorded for this clonotype. V and J are TRBV30 and TRBJ2-5, with TRBD2 identical over 11 bases. V shed 3 bases, J shed 5 bases, and the junction held 2 bases outside the gene matches. CDR3 length equals 13 residues. The germline gives CDR1 GTSNPN, CDR2 SVGIG (reference sequence). The CDR3 region is CAWRTSGMETQYF. The CDR3 nucleotides are TGTGCCTGGAGGACTAGCGGGATGGAGACCCAGTACTTC.

The CDR3 here is CASSPGGTNSGANVLTF. CDR3 in DNA: TGTGCCAGCAGCCCGGGGGGCACCAACTCTGGGGCCAACGTCCTGACTTTC. The V gene is TRBV5-5, the J gene TRBJ2-6; possible D gene TRBD2, 7 bases. The V end lost 4 bases, the J end lost 0 bases, and 14 bases lay between the germline ends. Germline lookup yields CDR1 SGHKS and CDR2 YYEKEE (reference sequence). The CDR3 has 17 residues.

The gene calls are TRBV2 and TRBJ2-3; D unclear. The CDR3 loop spans 13 amino acids. Per the germline V gene, CDR1 is SNHLY and CDR2 is FYNNEI. Trimming left V 3 bases short and J 4 bases short, with 8 bases between. CDR3 in amino acids: CASSDGFSDTQYF. The DNA for the CDR3 is TGTGCCAGCAGTGACGGTTTTTCAGATACGCAGTATTTT.

The V and J genes are TRBV7-9 and TRBJ2-5; 9 nucleotides align to TRBD2. The trim removed 3 bases at V and 7 bases at J, leaving 15 bases unmatched. This CDR3 comprises 17 residues. Germline CDR1 and CDR2: SEHNR and FQNEAQ (reference sequence). In DNA, the CDR3 is TGTGCCAGCAGCTTCCCTGCCTCGACTAGCGGTCGGAGGACCCAGTACTTC. Translation: CASSFPASTSGRRTQYF.

This clonotype occurred many times. The chain is built from TRBV5-4 and TRBJ2-7; D is unresolved. Germline V gives CDR1 SGHNT, CDR2 YYREEE (reference sequence). The CDR3 has 14 residues. V lost 4 bases to trimming and J lost 3 bases, with 14 bases between them. CDR3 coding DNA: TGTGCCAGCAGCATACTGCAAGAAGACTACGAGCAGTACTTC. It translates to CASSILQEDYEQYF. The variable domain in full, completed from reference TRBV5-4 and TRBJ2-7, reads ETGVTQSPTHLIKTRGQQVTLRCSSQSGHNTVSWYQQALGQGPQFIFQYYREEENGRGNFPPRFSGLQFPNYSSELNVNALELDDSALYLCASSILQEDYEQYFGPGTRLTVT.

The rearrangement joins TRBV13 to TRBJ1-1; TRBD1 matches 7 bases. Looked up from germline, CDR1 is PRHDT and CDR2 is FYEKMQ (reference sequence). The CDR3 has 14 amino acids. V lost 2 bases, J lost 11 bases, and 11 bases stayed unmatched. In nucleotides, the CDR3 is TGTGCCAGCAGCTTATATTCTAGTGCAGGGGGGGCTTTCTTT. Residues: CASSLYSSAGGAFF.

This clonotype was seen only a few times. This chain joins TRBV29-1 and TRBJ2-7; 13 bases match TRBD2. After removal of 6 bases from V and 2 bases from J, the junction contained 4 bases not matched to a gene. The CDR3 runs to 14 residues. From germline, CDR1 is SQVTM and CDR2 ANQGSEA. The CDR3 is CSVTGTSGTYEQYF. The CDR3 DNA reads as TGCAGCGTAACCGGGACTAGCGGGACCTACGAGCAGTACTTC.

This clonotype appeared a few times. The chain's CDR3 is CASSPPAGTFYEQYF. Written as DNA, the CDR3 is TGTGCCAGCAGCCCCCCGGCCGGGACTTTCTACGAGCAGTACTTC. The chain joins TRBV7-8 to TRBJ2-7, with a tentative D call TRBD2 (6 bases). The CDR3 sequence is 15 residues long. Germline values: CDR1 SGHVS, CDR2 FQNEAQ. V lost 5 bases and J 3 bases, leaving 17 bases between the germline ends.

The chain couples TRBV5-4 to TRBJ2-6; TRBD2 matches 13 bases. This CDR3 region has 18 residues. Losses at the gene ends were 3 bases for V and 2 bases for J; bases not matched to a gene: 5. Germline CDR1 and CDR2: SGHNT and YYREEE (reference sequence). In DNA, the CDR3 is TGTGCCAGCAGCTGGAGAGGACTAGCGGGAGCTGGGGCCAACGTCCTGACTTTC. It specifies CASSWRGLAGAGANVLTF.

This rearrangement joins TRBV19 to TRBJ2-3; no reliable D call. Germline V CDR1 and CDR2: LNHDA, SQIVND (reference sequence). The CDR3 is 15 amino acids. The V and J ends lost 6 bases and 0 bases respectively, with 13 bases between them. The DNA of the CDR3 is TGTGCCAGTAGCTGGGATTCAACTAGCACAGATACGCAGTATTTT. It is translated as CASSWDSTSTDTQYF. Complete variable domain (other parts from reference TRBV19 and TRBJ2-3): DGGITQSPKYLFRKEGQNVTLSCEQNLNHDAMYWYRQDPGQGLRLIYYSQIVNDFQKGDIAEGYSVSREKKESFPLTVTSAQKNPTAFYLCASSWDSTSTDTQYFGPGTRLTVL.

As to this clonotype: An end of the junction differs from the germline gene, which may be a read error. This chain uses TRBV7-7 with TRBJ2-3; D may be TRBD2 (5 bases). Germline V gene sequence: CDR1 SSHAT, CDR2 FNYEAQ (reference sequence). This CDR3 region has 13 residues. CDR3 in amino acids: CASSPGEGDTQYF. CDR3 in DNA: TGTGCTAGCAGCCCCGGTGAGGGAGATACGCAGTATTTT.

This clonotype was observed at least ten times. The chain combines TRBV12-3 or TRBV12-4 with TRBJ2-5; 9 bases line up with TRBD1. This CDR3 contains 12 residues. V gave up 8 bases and J gave up 5 bases; unmatched junction bases: 3. The CDR3, as DNA: TGTGCCAGCCGTGGGACAGGGGAGACCCAGTACTTC. Protein: CASRGTGETQYF.

This chain connects TRBV6-2 or TRBV6-3 to TRBJ1-3; D gene ambiguous. CDR1 is MNHEY and CDR2 is SVGEGT in the germline V gene. V lost 6 bases, J lost 3 bases, and 15 bases lay in between. The CDR3 extends over 15 amino acids. For the CDR3, the DNA is TGTGCCAGCAGCAAAACAGCGACCGGTGGAAACACCATATATTTT. As protein: CASSKTATGGNTIYF.

This clonotype has just a few counts. V is TRBV10-3 and J is TRBJ2-3; D remains ambiguous. Germline CDR1 and CDR2: ENHRY and SYGVKD. This CDR3 is 16 amino acids long. Trimming took 5 bases from V and 0 from J, leaving 15 bases between them. CDR3 loop: CAISRAGEASTDTQYF. In DNA, the CDR3 is TGTGCCATCAGTAGAGCCGGAGAAGCTAGCACAGATACGCAGTATTTT.

The rearrangement uses TRBV12-3 or TRBV12-4 and TRBJ2-1; the D is unclear. Between the trimmed V and J ends, which lost 5 bases and 0 bases, there was a span of 8 bases. The length of the CDR3 is 14 residues. DNA of the CDR3: TGTGCCAGCAGTCCCAGGCGCTCCTACAATGAGCAGTTCTTC. Translating it yields CASSPRRSYNEQFF.

This chain links TRBV5-1 with TRBJ2-7; 8 positions match TRBD1. The germline gives CDR1 SGHRS, CDR2 YFSETQ. This CDR3 spans 15 amino acids. After removal of 4 bases from V and 2 bases from J, the junction contained 8 bases not matched to a gene. CDR3 region: CASSQTGTGTYEQYF. The CDR3 nucleotides read TGCGCCAGCAGCCAAACCGGGACAGGTACCTACGAGCAGTACTTC.

This clonotype occurred many times. No conserved phenylalanine or tryptophan ends this CDR3, so it is likely a read error. The DNA is omitted, as the CDR3 cannot be located on it reliably, and the CDR3 follows TCRdb's listing. V is TRBV7-2 and J is TRBJ2-5; the DNA was not compared with TRBD2, the D call given in the table. Germline CDR1 reads SGHTA; CDR2 reads FQGNSA. The CDR3 adds up to 13 amino acids, both ends counted. The CDR3 loop reads CASSAGLAGVPLY.

The rearrangement uses TRBV15 and TRBJ1-2, with TRBD1 matching over 9 bases. CDR1 and CDR2 (germline): LNHNV, YYDKDF (reference sequence). V was pared by 3 bases and J by 7 bases, with 6 bases of the junction left unmatched. The CDR3 consists of 14 residues. In DNA form, the CDR3 reads TGTGCCACCAGCAGGACCCGGACAGGGGCTGGCTACACCTTC. It is translated as CATSRTRTGAGYTF.

This clonotype was observed a handful of times. The chain combines TRBV5-1 with TRBJ2-7; 9 bases map to TRBD1. V was clipped by 3 bases and J by 2 bases; unmatched bases: 3. This CDR3 is 14 amino acids long. Germline V gene lookup returns CDR1 SGHRS and CDR2 YFSETQ. DNA of the CDR3: TGCGCCAGCAGCTCGCACAGGGGGCCCTACGAGCAGTACTTC. As protein: CASSSHRGPYEQYF.

This chain connects TRBV3-1 to TRBJ2-7; 7 bases are shared with TRBD1. V was pared by 4 bases and J by 2 bases, with 8 bases of the junction left unmatched. Germline V CDR1 and CDR2: LGHDT, YNNKEL (reference sequence). The CDR3 has 15 residues. The CDR3: CASSLGKGAAYEQYF. As DNA, the CDR3 is TGTGCCAGCAGCCTAGGAAAGGGGGCCGCCTACGAGCAGTACTTC.

The chain couples TRBV15 to TRBJ2-3; 7 nucleotides line up with TRBD2. Unmatched junction bases numbered 7, after V lost 0 bases and J lost 1 base. The CDR3 contains 17 residues. CDR1 and CDR2 (germline): LNHNV, YYDKDF (reference sequence). The CDR3 sequence: CATSREIRDYGTDTQYF. CDR3 bases: TGTGCCACCAGCAGAGAAATTAGGGACTATGGCACAGATACGCAGTATTTT.

V gene TRBV28 combines with J gene TRBJ2-2; unclear D gene. V lost 8 bases to trimming and J lost 7 bases, with 11 bases between them. The CDR3 contains 12 residues. The germline CDR1 and CDR2 sequences are MDHEN and SYDVKM. The CDR3 DNA is TGTGCCAGCGCTTGGGTGGTCGGGGAGCTGTTTTTT. As protein: CASAWVVGELFF. Complete variable domain (other parts from reference TRBV28 and TRBJ2-2): DVKVTQSSRYLVKRTGEKVFLECVQDMDHENMFWYRQDPGLGLRLIYFSYDVKMKEKGDIPEGYSVSREKKERFSLILESASTNQTSMYLCASAWVVGELFFGEGSRLTVL.

The V and J genes are TRBV29-1 and TRBJ1-1, with D hard to call. This CDR3 has 12 residues. Germline assignment: CDR1 SQVTM and CDR2 ANQGSEA. V was clipped by 4 bases and J by 2 bases, with 8 bases between them. The CDR3 nucleotides read TGCAGCGTTGTGAAGTCCAACACTGAAGCTTTCTTT. Its protein is CSVVKSNTEAFF.